This entry lists 32 T cell receptor beta chains sequenced from one sample in a study of blood T cell repertoires in COVID-19. Only in-frame clones appear in the TCRdb table, and some are missing; sequencing was by immunoSEQ multiplex PCR. The data show some 300,000 clones, roughly 87% seen once. The specimen was PBMCs or T cells enriched from blood (not recorded which). The receptors derive from a woman under 40 who had recovered from COVID-19.

The chain recombines TRBV6-5 with TRBJ1-2; 9 positions match TRBD1. This CDR3 spans 13 amino acids. Germline CDR1 reads MNHEY; CDR2 reads SVGAGI. V lost 8 bases, J lost 4 bases, and 5 bases stayed unmatched. In nucleotides, the CDR3 is TGTGCCAGCCTACAGGGGGCCCCCTATGGCTACACCTTC. The encoded protein is CASLQGAPYGYTF.

The CDR3 sequence is CASSPTSGGAAGANVLTF. DNA for the CDR3: TGTGCCAGCAGCCCCACTAGCGGGGGCGCAGCTGGGGCCAACGTCCTGACTTTC. This chain joins TRBV7-9 and TRBJ2-6, with 11 bases identical to TRBD2. CDR1 SEHNR and CDR2 FQNEAQ come from the germline V gene (reference sequence). The CDR3 extends over 18 amino acids. V was clipped by 5 bases and J by 2 bases; unmatched bases: 8.

V gene TRBV5-4 combines with J gene TRBJ2-2; possibly TRBD2 for D (6 bases). CDR3 length: 15 residues. V was clipped by 6 bases and J by 6 bases, with 18 bases between them. Germline CDR1 is SGHNT and CDR2 is YYREEE (reference sequence). In DNA form, the CDR3 reads TGTGCCAGCACGATGGCGGGGACCCTGCCCGGGGAGCTGTTTTTT. The encoded protein is CASTMAGTLPGELFF.

The V call is TRBV6-5, the J call TRBJ1-6, with a tentative D call TRBD1 (5 bases). Trimming stripped 6 bases from V and 8 bases from J, with 17 bases between. The CDR3 sequence is 15 residues long. Germline CDR1 is MNHEY and CDR2 is SVGAGI. CDR3 in DNA: TGTGCCAGCAGGGTAAGGGGCAGAGAAGATTCACCCCTCCACTTT. Its protein product is CASRVRGREDSPLHF.

As concerns this clone: One end of the junction varies from germline; a read error may be responsible. The V gene is TRBV14, the J gene TRBJ1-1; 10 bases match TRBD1. The germline V gene encodes CDR1 SGHDN and CDR2 FVKESK. The CDR3 sequence is 17 residues long. In DNA, the CDR3 is TGTGCCAGCAGCCAAGATTCTCTCGGGACAGGGGAGCCCCGGGCCGGATTT. Amino acid sequence: CASSQDSLGTGEPRAGF. The entire variable domain, with the rest obtained from reference TRBV14 and TRBJ1-1, is as follows: EAGVTQFPSHSVIEKGQTVTLRCDPISGHDNLYWYRRVMGKEIKFLLHFVKESKQDESGMPNNRFLAERTGGTYSTLKVQPAELEDSGVYFCASSQDSLGTGEPRAGFGQGTRLTVV.

The chain combines TRBV7-2 with TRBJ1-2; TRBD1 matches at 9 bases. CDR1 SGHTA and CDR2 FQGNSA come from the germline V gene. This CDR3 contains 18 residues. V trimming: 1 base; J trimming: 0 bases; junction bases outside the gene matches: 9. Here the CDR3 DNA reads TGTGCCAGCAGCTTAGATTGGACAGGGGCCGCCTCTAACTATGGCTACACCTTC. Translation: CASSLDWTGAASNYGYTF.

The J gene is TRBJ1-6, the V gene TRBV6-5, with a tentative D call TRBD1 (6 bases). The CDR3 covers 14 residues. Trimming took off 4 bases at V and 9 bases at J, with 13 bases between the two ends. The germline V gene has CDR1 MNHEY and CDR2 SVGAGI. CDR3 amino acids: CASSSTGQSSPLHF. The CDR3 coding sequence is TGTGCCAGCAGTTCAACGGGACAAAGTTCACCCCTCCACTTT.

The chain recombines TRBV7-9 with TRBJ2-7, with 7 bases aligning to TRBD2. Trimming at V came to 6 bases and at J to 0 bases, leaving 17 bases not matched to a gene. This CDR3 comprises 18 residues. Germline V gene lookup returns CDR1 SEHNR and CDR2 FQNEAQ (reference sequence). CDR3 nucleotides: TGTGCCAGCAGTTCAACGGGGGGTAGCGGTAGGAGCTCCTACGAGCAGTACTTC. Its translation is CASSSTGGSGRSSYEQYF.

This clone was observed at least ten times. The chain carries TRBV1 and TRBJ2-2; the DNA was not compared with TRBD2, the D call given in the table. TRBV1 is designated a pseudogene. This CDR3 has 14 residues. Here the CDR3 DNA reads TGCACCAGCAGCCAAGCGGGGAACACCGGGGAGCTGTTTTTT. This codes for CTSSQAGNTGELFF.

V usage is TRBV29-1 and J usage is TRBJ1-2; D uncertain. Trimming removed 3 bases from V and 2 bases from J, with 7 bases in between. Germline-derived CDR1 and CDR2 are SQVTM and ANQGSEA. This CDR3 has 12 amino acids. The CDR3 nucleotides read TGCAGCGTTGAGGCAGGCAACTATGGCTACACCTTC. It is translated as CSVEAGNYGYTF.

The chain is built from TRBV5-5 and TRBJ2-2; TRBD1 is a possible D gene (5 bases). Trimming removed 1 base from V and 1 base from J, with 8 bases in between. In germline, CDR1 is SGHKS, CDR2 YYEKEE (reference sequence). This CDR3 is built from 15 residues. The CDR3 is CASSLSGQNTGELFF. The CDR3 DNA follows: TGTGCCAGCAGCTTGAGTGGACAGAACACCGGGGAGCTGTTTTTT.

This chain joins TRBV10-1 and TRBJ1-5; 7 bases are shared with TRBD1. After removal of 7 bases from V and 0 bases from J, the junction contained 12 bases not matched to a gene. CDR1 and CDR2 (germline): WNHNN, SYGVQD (reference sequence). The CDR3 runs 17 residues. The CDR3 spells CASNPKKQGNSNQPQHF. The CDR3 nucleotides are TGCGCCAGCAACCCAAAGAAACAGGGGAATAGCAATCAGCCCCAGCATTTT.

The chain has TRBV6-2 or TRBV6-3 and TRBJ1-5; D not resolved. Germline assignment: CDR1 MNHEY and CDR2 SVGEGT. The V end was cut by 4 bases, the J end by 1 base, with 5 bases between. The CDR3 contains 13 residues. The CDR3 DNA follows: TGTGCCAGCAGTTTGAGAAGCAATCAGCCCCAGCATTTT. Translating it yields CASSLRSNQPQHF.

Written as DNA, the CDR3 is TGTGCCAGCATGGGACAGGGGGGCACCGGGGAGCTGTTTTTT. This codes for CASMGQGGTGELFF. The chain uses TRBV2 and TRBJ2-2; 11 positions match TRBD1. CDR1 and CDR2 (germline): SNHLY, FYNNEI. V was clipped by 7 bases and J by 4 bases; unmatched bases: 2. The CDR3 runs to 14 residues. Full variable domain (outside the CDR3, taken from reference TRBV2 and TRBJ2-2): EPEVTQTPSHQVTQMGQEVILRCVPISNHLYFYWYRQILGQKVEFLVSFYNNEISEKSEIFDDQFSVERPDGSNFTLKIRSTKLEDSAMYFCASMGQGGTGELFFGEGSRLTVL.

The chain uses TRBV10-3 and TRBJ1-2, with 12 bases fitting TRBD1. V lost 10 bases and J lost 7; bases outside the gene matches: 7. CDR1 is ENHRY and CDR2 is SYGVKD in the germline V gene. This CDR3 has 13 residues. CDR3 DNA: TGTGCCACCCCCGGGGACAGGGGGCTTGGCTACACCTTC. It codes for CATPGDRGLGYTF.

CDR3 DNA: TGTGCCAGCAGTGAAGAGTCCCCCGGTGGTGCTAACTATGGCTACACCTTC. It codes for CASSEESPGGANYGYTF. The rearrangement joins TRBV2 to TRBJ1-2, with unresolved D. The germline V and J ends were trimmed by 1 base and 0 bases, with 15 bases remaining between them. The CDR3 covers 17 residues. The germline V gene has CDR1 SNHLY and CDR2 FYNNEI.

The chain links TRBV18 to TRBJ2-2; 7 nucleotides agree with TRBD2. After removal of 6 bases from V and 6 bases from J, the junction contained 13 bases not matched to a gene. The CDR3 spans 16 residues. Germline V lookup: CDR1 KGHSH, CDR2 LQKENI. The DNA of the CDR3 is TGTGCCAGCTCCCGCGGACTGGGGGGGATCGCCGGGGAGCTGTTTTTT. This gives the protein CASSRGLGGIAGELFF.

This rearrangement joins TRBV6-5 to TRBJ1-2; D unresolved. Deletions cut 2 bases from V and 8 bases from J, with 9 bases between. CDR1 is MNHEY, CDR2 SVGAGI, per germline. This CDR3 has 12 residues. The CDR3 coding sequence is TGTGCCAGCAGTTACCGGGGTGGCGGCTACACCTTC. Protein: CASSYRGGGYTF.

The V gene is TRBV19, the J gene TRBJ2-3; maybe TRBD2 (5 bases). The CDR3 contains 18 residues. V lost 3 bases to trimming and J lost 7 bases, with 26 bases between them. The V gene's germline CDR1 is LNHDA and CDR2 SQIVND (reference sequence). CDR3 DNA sequence: TGTGCCAGTAGTATCCAAACTAGGACGGTCCAGGATTTAAATACGCAGTATTTT. It codes for CASSIQTRTVQDLNTQYF. Together with reference TRBV19 and TRBJ2-3, the CDR3 gives the full variable domain: DGGITQSPKYLFRKEGQNVTLSCEQNLNHDAMYWYRQDPGQGLRLIYYSQIVNDFQKGDIAEGYSVSREKKESFPLTVTSAQKNPTAFYLCASSIQTRTVQDLNTQYFGPGTRLTVL.

The rearrangement joins TRBV28 to TRBJ2-1; 12 bases align to TRBD2. This CDR3 region has 16 residues. Germline assignment: CDR1 MDHEN and CDR2 SYDVKM. Losses at the gene ends were 5 bases for V and 10 bases for J; bases not matched to a gene: 12. The chain's CDR3 is CASSGLASGGDGEQFF. CDR3 DNA: TGTGCCAGCAGTGGGTTGGCTAGCGGGGGGGATGGGGAGCAGTTCTTC.

In DNA, the CDR3 is TGTGCCAGCAGCTTAACGGGGAGCAATCAGCCCCAGCATTTT. Amino acids: CASSLTGSNQPQHF. The genes are TRBV7-2 and TRBJ1-5; D gene uncertain. V lost 2 bases and J 1 base, leaving 6 bases between the germline ends. This CDR3 comprises 14 residues. Germline CDR1 reads SGHTA; CDR2 reads FQGNSA.

This clone was detected a few times. This chain connects TRBV2 to TRBJ1-2, with 8 bases lining up with TRBD1. The length of the CDR3 is 12 residues. V dropped 6 bases and J dropped 8; count of bases not matched to a gene: 5. CDR1 is SNHLY and CDR2 is FYNNEI in the germline V gene. The CDR3 DNA sequence: TGTGCCAGCAGGGACAGGGTGCACGGCTACACCTTC. It yields the protein CASRDRVHGYTF.

The CDR3 loop is CAWSVAGGYEQFF. The DNA for the CDR3 is TGTGCCTGGAGTGTGGCGGGGGGCTATGAGCAGTTCTTC. The chain uses TRBV30 and TRBJ2-1; TRBD2 aligns across 8 bases. The CDR3 totals 13 residues. The V gene end was trimmed by 0 bases and the J gene end by 8 bases; junction bases not matched to a gene: 3. Germline assignment: CDR1 GTSNPN and CDR2 SVGIG (reference sequence).

This sequence joins TRBV9 and TRBJ2-5, with a tentative D call TRBD1 (5 bases). In germline, CDR1 is SGDLS, CDR2 YYNGEE. The V end was cut by 4 bases, the J end by 8 bases, with 18 bases between. This CDR3 is 14 amino acids long. The CDR3 spells CASSPRHLGETQYF. CDR3 nucleotides: TGTGCCAGCAGCCCCCGCCATTTAGGGGAAACCCAGTACTTC.

The rearrangement links TRBV28 to TRBJ1-3; the match to TRBD1 covers 8 bases. Germline assignment: CDR1 MDHEN and CDR2 SYDVKM. The CDR3 sequence is 15 residues long. V lost 5 bases and J lost 0; bases outside the gene matches: 3. CDR3 nucleotide sequence: TGTGCCAGCAGTCGAACAGGGGGCTCTGGAAACACCATATATTTT. Encoded protein: CASSRTGGSGNTIYF.

The gene calls are TRBV19 and TRBJ2-4, with 9 bases matching TRBD1. The CDR3 loop spans 14 amino acids. CDR1 LNHDA and CDR2 SQIVND come from the germline V gene (reference sequence). With 5 bases clipped from V and 5 bases from J, the junction kept 4 bases outside the gene matches. Here the CDR3 DNA reads TGTGCCAGTAGTCCCGGGACAGGGCAAAACATTCAGTACTTC. It encodes CASSPGTGQNIQYF.

The chain employs TRBV6-5 and TRBJ2-1, with TRBD1 matching 7 bases. Losses at the gene ends were 2 bases for V and 9 bases for J; bases not matched to a gene: 7. The V gene's germline CDR1 is MNHEY and CDR2 SVGAGI. The CDR3 has 14 residues. The CDR3, as DNA: TGTGCCAGCAGTTACGGGGCAGGGGGTAGTGAGCAGTTCTTC. This translates into CASSYGAGGSEQFF.

The CDR3 coding sequence is TGTGCCAGCAGTACCCGACTAGCCGGCGTGGCGGGGGCCTACGAGCAGTACTTC. Translating gives CASSTRLAGVAGAYEQYF. The rearrangement uses TRBV2 and TRBJ2-7; TRBD2 matches at 7 bases. The CDR3 is made up of 18 amino acids. The V gene's germline CDR1 is SNHLY and CDR2 FYNNEI. V gave up 5 bases and J gave up 2 bases; unmatched junction bases: 18.

This chain uses TRBV2 with TRBJ1-5; D unresolved. There are 15 residues in the CDR3. Trimming stripped 1 base from V and 6 bases from J, with 13 bases between. Looked up from germline, CDR1 is SNHLY and CDR2 is FYNNEI. The CDR3 nucleotides are TGTGCCAGCAGTGAAGGCGGCACCTCCGGTCAGCCCCAGCATTTT. This encodes CASSEGGTSGQPQHF.

This chain links TRBV30 with TRBJ1-2; TRBD1 matches 8 bases. The length of the CDR3 is 13 residues. Germline trimming cut 5 bases from V and 3 bases from J; bases unmatched to any gene: 5. Germline V gene data show CDR1 as GTSNPN and CDR2 as SVGIG (reference sequence). CDR3 in amino acids: CAWAPGGDYGYTF. Written as DNA, the CDR3 is TGTGCCTGGGCTCCAGGGGGCGACTATGGCTACACCTTC.

The chain uses TRBV20-1 and TRBJ1-2; TRBD1 might be the D (6 bases). Germline CDR1 and CDR2: DFQATT and SNEGSKA (reference sequence). The CDR3 length is 11 residues. V shed 3 bases and J shed 7 bases, with 9 bases lying between them. The DNA for the CDR3 is TGCAGTGCTAGTTCAGGGGCTGGCTACACCTTC. Its translation: CSASSGAGYTF.

The V call is TRBV4-2, the J call TRBJ1-1; tentative D call: TRBD1 (5 bases). CDR1 is LGHNA and CDR2 is YNFKEQ in the germline V gene. The germline V and J ends were trimmed by 0 bases and 7 bases, with 9 bases remaining between them. The CDR3 length is 13 residues. The CDR3 region has the DNA TGTGCCAGCAGCCAAGATAGACAGTTTGAAGCTTTCTTT. It is translated as CASSQDRQFEAFF.